Presented here are 32 T cell receptor beta chains from one specimen sequenced in a study of T cell responses to AZD1222 COVID-19 vaccine. Profiling relied on immunoSEQ multiplex PCR, and the TCRdb table lists in-frame clones only, not all of them. The data show some 140,000 clones, with 90% seen just once and approximately 19% held by the top ten. The specimen was peripheral blood, collected on day 0 of AZD1222 vaccination. These receptors originate from an adult in good health.

This clone appeared a single time. The gene calls are TRBV5-1 and TRBJ1-5, with D unresolved. V was clipped by 0 bases and J by 0 bases, with 4 bases between them. The CDR3 runs 14 residues. Germline CDR1 is SGHRS and CDR2 is YFSETQ. The CDR3 DNA sequence: TGCGCCAGCAGCTTGGGGGTTAGCAATCAGCCCCAGCATTTT. Protein product: CASSLGVSNQPQHF. Full variable domain (missing parts from reference TRBV5-1 and TRBJ1-5): KAGVTQTPRYLIKTRGQQVTLSCSPISGHRSVSWYQQTPGQGLQFLFEYFSETQRNKGNFPGRFSGRQFSNSRSEMNVSTLELGDSALYLCASSLGVSNQPQHFGDGTRLSIL.

The chain has TRBV6-2 or TRBV6-3 and TRBJ2-1; 13 bases map to TRBD2. J gave up 4 bases and V 5 bases, and 11 bases lay outside the gene matches. This CDR3 region has 18 residues. Germline V gives CDR1 MNHEY, CDR2 SVGEGT. CDR3 bases: TGTGCCAGCAGTACCTACTGGACTAGCGGGAGTGTTTACAATGAGCAGTTCTTC. This codes for CASSTYWTSGSVYNEQFF.

The chain is built from TRBV9 and TRBJ2-2, with D tentatively TRBD2 (6 bases). CDR1 and CDR2 (germline): SGDLS, YYNGEE. The CDR3 totals 16 residues. Trimming pared 0 bases from V and 5 bases from J, leaving 14 bases between. CDR3 region: CASSVGGLGTTGELFF. In DNA form, the CDR3 reads TGTGCCAGCAGCGTAGGAGGGCTGGGGACTACCGGGGAGCTGTTTTTT.

The chain links TRBV29-1 to TRBJ2-7; D is perhaps TRBD1 (6 bases). The CDR3 runs 11 residues. The V gene's germline CDR1 is SQVTM and CDR2 ANQGSEA. Trimming pared 5 bases from V and 9 bases from J, leaving 14 bases between. The CDR3 nucleotides read TGCAGCGTTACCCGACAGGCGGGGCAGTACTTC. Protein product: CSVTRQAGQYF.

V and J are TRBV13 and TRBJ1-3; D might be TRBD1 (5 bases). In germline, CDR1 is PRHDT, CDR2 FYEKMQ (reference sequence). The CDR3 runs to 17 residues. V was clipped by 5 bases and J by 0 bases, with 17 bases between them. CDR3 loop: CASSPRHRGLSGNTIYF. CDR3 nucleotides: TGTGCCAGCAGCCCACGTCACCGGGGCCTCTCTGGAAACACCATATATTTT.

The rearrangement joins TRBV7-2 to TRBJ2-6; the D gene is possibly TRBD1 (6 bases). The V end was cut by 1 base, the J end by 3 bases, with 7 bases between. This CDR3 comprises 15 residues. From germline, CDR1 is SGHTA and CDR2 FQGNSA. The CDR3 sequence: CASSLVGGGANVLTF. Written as DNA, the CDR3 is TGTGCCAGCAGCTTAGTAGGGGGTGGGGCCAACGTCCTGACTTTC.

The chain is built from TRBV6-6 and TRBJ1-1; TRBD1 matches at 11 bases. Germline CDR1 and CDR2: MNHNY and SVGAGI (reference sequence). This CDR3 has 14 amino acids. Trimming took 7 bases from V and 5 from J; bases not matched to a gene: 6. The chain's CDR3 is CASIPDRGRTEAFF. In DNA form, the CDR3 reads TGTGCCAGCATTCCGGACAGGGGGCGAACTGAAGCTTTCTTT.

The genes are TRBV6-4 and TRBJ1-2; D is unclear. The CDR3 consists of 13 residues. Germline CDR1 is MRHNA and CDR2 is SNTAGT. V dropped 0 bases and J dropped 8 bases, with 10 bases sitting between them. Here the CDR3 DNA reads TGTGCCAGCAGTGACTCGACCGCGGGGGGCTACACCTTC. Protein product: CASSDSTAGGYTF.

The count of this clone is one. The chain combines TRBV3-1 (or the pseudogene TRBV3-2) with TRBJ2-1; D is perhaps TRBD2 (6 bases). The CDR3 length is 14 residues. V was trimmed by 4 bases and J by 4 bases, leaving 11 bases between them. Germline assignment: CDR1 LGHDT and CDR2 YNNKEL (reference sequence). The CDR3 spells CASSLTEGYNEQFF. The CDR3 bases are TGTGCCAGCAGCCTTACGGAGGGGTACAATGAGCAGTTCTTC.

The rearrangement joins TRBV19 to TRBJ1-3, with no clear D. V dropped 1 base and J dropped 2 bases, with 9 bases sitting between them. The germline V gene encodes CDR1 LNHDA and CDR2 SQIVND (reference sequence). The CDR3 is 15 residues long. CDR3 sequence (DNA): TGTGCCAGTAGTATAGGTACGCGCCCTGGAAACACCATATATTTT. Translated, it gives CASSIGTRPGNTIYF.

The chain links TRBV30 to TRBJ2-2; no definite D call. V was pared by 0 bases and J by 0 bases, with 5 bases between. Germline V CDR1 and CDR2: GTSNPN, SVGIG (reference sequence). The CDR3 runs 14 residues. CDR3 bases: TGTGCCTGGAGTGTGCTGGCGAACACCGGGGAGCTGTTTTTT. This translates into CAWSVLANTGELFF.

This clone was seen a single time. The J gene is TRBJ2-5, the V gene TRBV10-3; 15 positions agree with TRBD2. The CDR3 runs to 14 residues. After removal of 8 bases from V and 2 bases from J, the junction contained 0 bases not matched to a gene. Looked up from germline, CDR1 is ENHRY and CDR2 is SYGVKD. The CDR3 DNA sequence: TGTGCCATCGGGACTAGCGGGGGGCAAGAGACCCAGTACTTC. Protein product: CAIGTSGGQETQYF.

The chain recombines TRBV27 with TRBJ2-3, with D maybe TRBD2 (6 bases). The CDR3 runs 14 residues. V shed 6 bases and J shed 2 bases, with 12 bases lying between them. Germline CDR1 and CDR2: MNHEY and SMNVEV (reference sequence). CDR3: CASRTGGATDTQYF. In nucleotides, the CDR3 is TGTGCCAGCAGAACAGGAGGGGCCACAGATACGCAGTATTTT.

The table lists this clone with a count of one. J is TRBJ1-5 and V is TRBV19; D perhaps matches TRBD1 (6 bases). With 6 bases removed from V and 0 bases from J, the gap between germline ends came to 18 bases. The CDR3 consists of 17 residues. Germline V gene sequence: CDR1 LNHDA, CDR2 SQIVND (reference sequence). The CDR3 here is CASRSSGTRYSNQPQHF. The DNA of the CDR3 is TGTGCCAGTAGAAGCTCCGGGACACGGTATAGCAATCAGCCCCAGCATTTT.

The sample holds one count of this clone. The genes are TRBV7-8 and TRBJ2-7; D gene uncertain. Germline CDR1 and CDR2: SGHVS and FQNEAQ. V was shortened by 2 bases and J by 2 bases, with 16 bases between the two germline ends. The CDR3 contains 16 residues. CDR3 in amino acids: CASSLSVSFNPYEQYF. The CDR3, as DNA: TGTGCCAGCAGCTTAAGCGTCAGCTTCAACCCCTACGAGCAGTACTTC.

The chain is built from TRBV30 and TRBJ1-3; D is uncertain. Germline loops: CDR1 GTSNPN, CDR2 SVGIG (reference sequence). The CDR3 is made up of 15 amino acids. V lost 2 bases, J lost 0 bases, and 11 bases lay in between. CDR3 bases: TGTGCCTGGAGTATAGCCGGACTCTCTGGAAACACCATATATTTT. Amino acids: CAWSIAGLSGNTIYF.

J is TRBJ1-1 and V is TRBV11-3; D gene uncertain. CDR3 length: 14 amino acids. V was pared by 3 bases and J by 4 bases, with 12 bases between. Germline loops: CDR1 SGHNT, CDR2 YENEEA. In DNA form, the CDR3 reads TGTGCCAGCAGCTTGGATGGGGAAGGCACTGAAGCTTTCTTT. Amino acids: CASSLDGEGTEAFF.

The chain carries TRBV5-1 and TRBJ2-2; 10 positions agree with TRBD1. CDR3 length: 16 amino acids. V gave up 4 bases and J gave up 6 bases; unmatched junction bases: 9. Germline CDR1 is SGHRS and CDR2 is YFSETQ. The CDR3 coding sequence is TGCGCCAGCAGCATGCAGACAGGGGGCAATGCCGGGGAGCTGTTTTTT. Translated, it gives CASSMQTGGNAGELFF. The variable domain in full, completed from reference TRBV5-1 and TRBJ2-2, reads KAGVTQTPRYLIKTRGQQVTLSCSPISGHRSVSWYQQTPGQGLQFLFEYFSETQRNKGNFPGRFSGRQFSNSRSEMNVSTLELGDSALYLCASSMQTGGNAGELFFGEGSRLTVL.

The rearrangement joins TRBV7-9 to TRBJ1-2; 9 nucleotides match TRBD1. V was pared by 3 bases and J by 6 bases, with 2 bases of the junction left unmatched. This CDR3 contains 13 residues. Germline V gene data show CDR1 as SEHNR and CDR2 as FQNEAQ (reference sequence). In nucleotides, the CDR3 is TGTGCCAGCAGCTTTGGGGACAGGGATGGCTACACCTTC. As protein: CASSFGDRDGYTF.

The V and J genes are TRBV6-5 and TRBJ1-1, with D possibly being TRBD1 (5 bases). Trimming stripped 2 bases from V and 7 bases from J, with 20 bases between. This CDR3 is 16 amino acids long. The germline gives CDR1 MNHEY, CDR2 SVGAGI. The CDR3 DNA sequence: TGTGCCAGCAGTTACCCACAGGCCGCGGGGGTAGGTGAAGCTTTCTTT. This sequence encodes CASSYPQAAGVGEAFF.

The rearrangement links TRBV18 to TRBJ1-3; maybe TRBD1 (6 bases). Germline V gene data show CDR1 as KGHSH and CDR2 as LQKENI. The germline V and J ends were trimmed by 1 base and 3 bases, with 13 bases remaining between them. This CDR3 is built from 16 residues. CDR3 in DNA: TGTGCCAGCTCACCACGGCAGGACAGCCTTGGAAACACCATATATTTT. It specifies CASSPRQDSLGNTIYF.

CDR3 protein: CAWSSSRGSPYNEQFF. The CDR3 DNA follows: TGTGCCTGGTCCTCTAGTAGGGGGTCCCCCTACAATGAGCAGTTCTTC. This chain uses TRBV30 with TRBJ2-1; TRBD1 is a possible D gene (6 bases). The CDR3 loop spans 16 amino acids. The V and J ends lost 5 bases and 2 bases respectively, with 19 bases between them. Germline V gives CDR1 GTSNPN, CDR2 SVGIG (reference sequence).

The chain has TRBV12-5 and TRBJ2-1; D gene ambiguous. Trimming stripped 4 bases from V and 2 bases from J, with 6 bases between. The CDR3 runs to 13 residues. The germline V gene encodes CDR1 LGHNT and CDR2 FRNRAP. CDR3 protein: CASGSLTYNEQFF. The CDR3 nucleotides are TGTGCTAGTGGTTCGCTAACCTACAATGAGCAGTTCTTC.

The chain carries TRBV7-8 and TRBJ2-3, with D perhaps matching TRBD1 or TRBD2 (5 bases each). CDR1 is SGHVS and CDR2 is FQNEAQ in the germline V gene. The CDR3 is 13 residues long. With 5 bases removed from V and 7 bases from J, the gap between germline ends came to 13 bases. The CDR3 sequence is CASSTGGGNTQYF. DNA of the CDR3: TGTGCCAGCAGCACTGGTGGGGGTAATACGCAGTATTTT.

The chain recombines TRBV6-5 with TRBJ1-2; D not certain. Between the trimmed V and J ends, which lost 4 bases and 0 bases, there was a span of 15 bases. The V gene's germline CDR1 is MNHEY and CDR2 SVGAGI. The length of the CDR3 is 16 residues. In DNA, the CDR3 is TGTGCCAGCAGTTCCCCCGGCGGGCTAGCTAACTATGGCTACACCTTC. Its translation: CASSSPGGLANYGYTF.

The sample holds one count of this clone. The junction departs from the called germline gene at one end, perhaps through a read error. The chain combines TRBV9 with TRBJ1-2; 7 positions agree with TRBD1. The CDR3 loop spans 12 amino acids. The germline CDR1 and CDR2 sequences are SGDLS and YYNGEE. The CDR3 nucleotides read TGTGCCAGCAGCGTGGAGCCCCGGGACAGAGCCTTC. This sequence encodes CASSVEPRDRAF.

The genes are TRBV6-1 and TRBJ2-7; D remains unclear. The CDR3 is made up of 14 amino acids. The V and J ends lost 1 base and 0 bases respectively, with 7 bases between them. Germline V gene lookup returns CDR1 MNHNS and CDR2 SASEGT. This chain's CDR3 is CASSEGLGSYEQYF. CDR3 nucleotides: TGTGCCAGCAGTGAAGGACTGGGCTCCTACGAGCAGTACTTC.

V usage is TRBV11-2 and J usage is TRBJ2-7; D is uncertain. Germline V gene data show CDR1 as SGHAT and CDR2 as FQNNGV. This CDR3 comprises 12 residues. V gave up 6 bases and J gave up 0 bases, with 6 bases separating them. The CDR3: CASSQYSYEQYF. The CDR3 DNA sequence: TGTGCCAGCAGTCAATACTCCTACGAGCAGTACTTC.

This sequence joins TRBV28 and TRBJ2-3, with 11 bases matching TRBD1. This CDR3 spans 16 amino acids. The V segment lost 5 bases and the J segment 3 bases; nucleotides outside the gene matches: 7. Germline CDR1 MDHEN, CDR2 SYDVKM. In DNA, the CDR3 is TGTGCCAGCAGTCCACGGACAGGGGGCACAACAGATACGCAGTATTTT. It translates to CASSPRTGGTTDTQYF.

This rearrangement joins TRBV28 to TRBJ1-2; D unclear. Germline assignment: CDR1 MDHEN and CDR2 SYDVKM. The CDR3 is 14 residues long. Trimming took off 1 base at V and 3 bases at J, with 9 bases between the two ends. In nucleotides, the CDR3 is TGTGCCAGCAGTTTATTCGGAGGTGACTATGGCTACACCTTC. Protein: CASSLFGGDYGYTF.

V and J are TRBV6-5 and TRBJ2-7; D possibly uses TRBD1 or TRBD2 (5 bases each). Deletions cut 8 bases from V and 0 bases from J, with 17 bases between. The germline V gene encodes CDR1 MNHEY and CDR2 SVGAGI. This CDR3 contains 15 residues. This CDR3 reads CASATGLGYSYEQYF. The CDR3 DNA reads as TGTGCCAGCGCGACGGGGCTGGGTTACTCCTACGAGCAGTACTTC.

The V call is TRBV5-1, the J call TRBJ1-2; D might be TRBD1 (6 bases). This CDR3 is 12 amino acids long. From germline, CDR1 is SGHRS and CDR2 YFSETQ. Trimming cost V 3 bases and J 12 bases, with 15 bases left between them. CDR3 DNA sequence: TGCGCCAGCAGCTCCGAGGACAGCATAAACACCTTC. Protein sequence: CASSSEDSINTF. The whole variable domain, filled in from reference TRBV5-1 and TRBJ1-2, reads KAGVTQTPRYLIKTRGQQVTLSCSPISGHRSVSWYQQTPGQGLQFLFEYFSETQRNKGNFPGRFSGRQFSNSRSEMNVSTLELGDSALYLCASSSEDSINTFGSGTRLTVV.